The sequence of this T cell receptor beta chain was determined in a study of T cell repertoires in cytomegalovirus infection. General study points: Identification of carriers of CMV plus the relevant HLA was performed using cumulative public TCR beta family frequency.

The CDR3 extends over 14 amino acids. Germline V gives CDR1 SGHTA, CDR2 FQGTGA. The ends lost 5 bases at V and 3 bases at J; junction bases unmatched: 3. Of note for this clonotype: The antigen remains unidentified.

TCRdb called the reads again in MiXCR, with one record for every CDR3 protein. The data show about 270,000 distinct CDR3 sequences, with about 20% seen just once and around 20% held by the top ten. This chain uses TRBV7-3 with TRBJ2-2; 7 positions agree with TRBD1. The sequencing used cultured PBMCs, collected from culture after CMV antigen stimulation. The TCR originated in a human donor in good health (CMV status not recorded). Some clones in this sample may be carry-over from other donors' samples. CDR3 sequence: CASSTDRDTGELFF. The CDR3 nucleotides are TGTGCCAGCAGCACCGACAGGGACACCGGGGAGCTGTTTTTT.